What follows are 26 T cell receptor beta chains derived from one specimen sequenced in a study of regulatory T cells in long-lasting Graves disease. Sample time point: newly diagnosed GD, antithyroid drugs for less than 3 months. RNA from PBMCs was the source of the TCR library. The authors built TCR beta libraries using iRepertoire HTBI primers and Arm-PCR of CDR3 regions. TCRdb used MiXCR to reprocess the multiplex PCR reads, holding one entry per CDR3 protein. Counted here are 240,000 or so distinct CDR3 sequences, 20% occurring once; the ten biggest clones make up 11% to 15%. This sample comprised peripheral blood mononuclear cells (PBMCs), obtained at new diagnosis, from a patient treated with antithyroid drugs. The receptors were gathered from a female donor with Graves disease.

In the case of this clonotype: With a much larger clone just one base away, this may be a read error. CDR3 in DNA: TGTGCCAGCAGCTTGTACGCCACAGATACGCAGTATTTT. Translated: CASSLYATDTQYF. The rearrangement uses TRBV7-3 and TRBJ2-3; no clear D. V lost 3 bases and J 2 bases, leaving 6 bases between the germline ends. CDR1 and CDR2 from the germline V gene are SGHTA and FQGTGA. The CDR3 extends over 13 amino acids.

The chain joins TRBV20-1 to TRBJ2-6; either TRBD1 or TRBD2 may supply D (5 bases each). Per germline, CDR1 DFQATT and CDR2 SNEGSKA (reference sequence). The CDR3 is made up of 15 amino acids. V was pared by 4 bases and J by 2 bases, with 12 bases between. CDR3 sequence reads: CSATRGTAGANVLTF. The DNA of the CDR3 is TGCAGTGCTACTAGAGGGACGGCTGGGGCCAACGTCCTGACTTTC.

The genes are TRBV7-3 and TRBJ2-1, with 14 bases lining up with TRBD2. The CDR3 is 19 amino acids. In germline, CDR1 is SGHTA, CDR2 FQGTGA. V lost 4 bases to trimming and J lost 5 bases; unmatched junction nucleotides: 13. The CDR3 DNA reads as TGTGCCAGCAGCTCAGAGTGGGACGGACTAGCGGGAGGTGACAATGAGCAGTTCTTC. Residues: CASSSEWDGLAGGDNEQFF.

The chain is built from TRBV7-8 and TRBJ2-7; D perhaps matches TRBD2 (6 bases). V was shortened by 5 bases and J by 0 bases, with 14 bases between the two germline ends. The CDR3 length is 15 residues. Germline CDR1 and CDR2: SGHVS and FQNEAQ. Here the CDR3 DNA reads TGTGCCAGCAGCATGGGGCGGGGATCCTCCTACGAGCAGTACTTC. It specifies CASSMGRGSSYEQYF.

This clonotype was observed at least ten times. V gene TRBV4-1 combines with J gene TRBJ2-1; D gene unclear. Trimming took 4 bases from V and 7 from J, leaving 17 bases between them. The CDR3 extends over 15 amino acids. Per germline, CDR1 MGHRA and CDR2 YSYEKL. The CDR3 spells CASSPLLYERNEQFF. In DNA form, the CDR3 reads TGCGCCAGCAGCCCTCTTCTGTACGAGAGGAATGAGCAGTTCTTC.

This clonotype was recorded at least ten times. The chain uses TRBV12-3 or TRBV12-4 and TRBJ1-4, with D uncertain. There are 13 residues in the CDR3. Deletions cut 9 bases from V and 3 bases from J, with 11 bases between. CDR3 residues: CASERAANEKLFF. The CDR3, as DNA: TGTGCCAGTGAACGGGCGGCTAATGAAAAACTGTTTTTT.

In this sample, this clonotype turned up many times. J is TRBJ1-2 and V is TRBV4-1; 12 bases align to TRBD1. The V gene's germline CDR1 is MGHRA and CDR2 YSYEKL. The CDR3 consists of 16 residues. Germline trimming cut 0 bases from V and 8 bases from J; bases unmatched to any gene: 7. CDR3 sequence reads: CASSQEWGQGAWGYTF. Written as DNA, the CDR3 is TGCGCCAGCAGCCAAGAGTGGGGACAGGGGGCGTGGGGCTACACCTTC.

This clonotype was counted many times. The rearrangement joins TRBV28 to TRBJ1-5; D is possibly TRBD1 (5 bases). CDR1 is MDHEN and CDR2 is SYDVKM in the germline V gene. Between the trimmed V and J ends, which lost 6 bases and 0 bases, there was a span of 15 bases. This CDR3 has 16 amino acids. The CDR3 protein is CASRQGGPFSNQPQHF. The CDR3 DNA reads TGTGCCAGCAGGCAGGGAGGCCCATTTAGCAATCAGCCCCAGCATTTT.

The chain has TRBV9 and TRBJ1-1; no firm D call. Per the germline V gene, CDR1 is SGDLS and CDR2 is YYNGEE. V was trimmed by 2 bases and J by 2 bases, leaving 13 bases between them. The CDR3 has 15 amino acids. As DNA, the CDR3 is TGTGCCAGCAGCGTTGTTCCGGACGGCAACACTGAAGCTTTCTTT. It translates to CASSVVPDGNTEAFF.

This clonotype was observed at least ten times. CDR3 in amino acids: CASSFSGRQQFF. The CDR3 nucleotides read TGTGCCAGCAGTTTCAGCGGCAGACAGCAGTTCTTC. This chain uses TRBV28 with TRBJ2-1, with a tentative D call TRBD2 (5 bases). The CDR3 contains 12 residues. The V gene's germline CDR1 is MDHEN and CDR2 SYDVKM. V was pared by 3 bases and J by 11 bases, with 11 bases between.

This clonotype was counted many times. The chain recombines TRBV7-9 with TRBJ2-5; 7 bases are a match to TRBD1. With 5 bases clipped from V and 5 bases from J, the junction kept 11 bases outside the gene matches. Germline V CDR1 and CDR2: SEHNR, FQNEAQ (reference sequence). The CDR3 has 15 residues. CDR3 loop: CASSPRQGKTETQYF. The CDR3 bases are TGTGCCAGCAGCCCAAGACAGGGAAAGACCGAGACCCAGTACTTC.

This chain uses TRBV4-3 with TRBJ2-4, with a weak D call TRBD1 (5 bases). Trimming left V 0 bases short and J 1 base short, with 13 bases between. Germline assignment: CDR1 LGHNA and CDR2 YSLEER. The CDR3 totals 17 residues. DNA of the CDR3: TGCGCCAGCAGCCAAGATGAGATATGGGGCGCCAAAAACATTCAGTACTTC. Protein sequence: CASSQDEIWGAKNIQYF.

This clonotype was counted ten times or more. The chain employs TRBV29-1 and TRBJ2-1; TRBD2 is a possible D gene (5 bases). V was cut by 4 bases and J by 6 bases, with 10 bases left in between. The CDR3 extends over 12 amino acids. Germline CDR1 and CDR2: SQVTM and ANQGSEA. CDR3 bases: TGCAGCGTTGCTGTTAGCGTCAATGAGCAGTTCTTC. It encodes CSVAVSVNEQFF.

The genes are TRBV7-9 and TRBJ2-5; TRBD1 aligns across 9 bases. This CDR3 contains 16 residues. The V gene end was trimmed by 4 bases and the J gene end by 3 bases; junction bases not matched to a gene: 9. Germline CDR1 SEHNR, CDR2 FQNEAQ (reference sequence). The CDR3 coding sequence is TGTGCCAGCAGCTACAGGGACAGGGTCCGGGAAGAGACCCAGTACTTC. Protein sequence: CASSYRDRVREETQYF.

The chain combines TRBV2 with TRBJ1-1; D uncertain. V lost 4 bases and J lost 0, with 12 bases in between. This CDR3 contains 15 residues. Germline V gene lookup returns CDR1 SNHLY and CDR2 FYNNEI. The CDR3 region is CASSVARAMNTEAFF. The CDR3 DNA reads TGTGCCAGCAGTGTAGCAAGGGCCATGAACACTGAAGCTTTCTTT.

This clonotype has at least ten counts. The CDR3: CASSEGGSISYEQYF. CDR3 nucleotides: TGTGCCAGTAGTGAGGGGGGGTCTATCTCCTACGAGCAGTACTTC. The chain couples TRBV19 to TRBJ2-7; TRBD2 might be the D (7 bases). Germline V gives CDR1 LNHDA, CDR2 SQIVND (reference sequence). Between the trimmed V and J ends, which lost 5 bases and 0 bases, there was a span of 14 bases. This CDR3 has 15 amino acids.

The V and J genes are TRBV7-6 and TRBJ1-5; D ambiguous. Germline V lookup: CDR1 SGHVS, CDR2 FNYEAQ. The V gene lost 5 bases and the J gene lost 4 bases, with 9 bases spanning the gap. This CDR3 has 13 amino acids. This CDR3 reads CASSRGGNQPQHF. DNA of the CDR3: TGTGCCAGCAGCCGTGGAGGAAATCAGCCCCAGCATTTT.

Many counts were recorded for this clonotype. The chain combines TRBV2 with TRBJ2-3, with 7 bases lining up with TRBD2. The CDR3 is made up of 13 amino acids. Germline loops: CDR1 SNHLY, CDR2 FYNNEI. The trim removed 7 bases at V and 9 bases at J, leaving 10 bases unmatched. In nucleotides, the CDR3 is TGTGCCAGCACCCTGGGGGGGTCGGCGACGCAGTATTTT. Amino acids: CASTLGGSATQYF.

This clonotype was observed many times. The genes are TRBV29-1 and TRBJ2-2; D is unclear. Trimming removed 5 bases at V and 3 bases at J, with 10 bases between. Germline CDR1 and CDR2: SQVTM and ANQGSEA. The CDR3 length is 13 residues. Here the CDR3 reads CSVNSGDTGELFF. The CDR3, as DNA: TGCAGCGTTAACAGTGGGGACACCGGGGAGCTGTTTTTT.

This clonotype showed up many times. The V call is TRBV5-1, the J call TRBJ2-5, with 8 bases fitting TRBD2. Per the germline V gene, CDR1 is SGHRS and CDR2 is YFSETQ. CDR3 length: 15 residues. The junction had 10 bases not matched to a gene; V was cut back by 4 bases and J by 5 bases. DNA for the CDR3: TGCGCCAGCAGCGCCGGGACTAGGGGACGGGAGACCCAGTACTTC. It encodes CASSAGTRGRETQYF.

This clonotype was picked up many times. V is TRBV3-1 and J is TRBJ1-5, with D unresolved. CDR3 length equals 15 residues. Germline V gene lookup returns CDR1 LGHDT and CDR2 YNNKEL (reference sequence). V shed 0 bases and J shed 6 bases, with 12 bases lying between them. The CDR3 region is CASSQDGSSGQPQHF. The DNA for the CDR3 is TGTGCCAGCAGCCAAGATGGTTCGTCGGGTCAGCCCCAGCATTTT.

This clonotype has a count of ten or more. The J gene is TRBJ2-7, the V gene TRBV11-2; maybe TRBD2 (5 bases). V lost 5 bases to trimming and J lost 2 bases, with 16 bases between them. Germline V gene lookup returns CDR1 SGHAT and CDR2 FQNNGV. The CDR3 contains 15 residues. For the CDR3, the DNA is TGTGCCAGCAGCCCCCGAAACCCGGGAACCTACGAGCAGTACTTC. Translated, it gives CASSPRNPGTYEQYF.

Ten or more counts support this clonotype. The rearrangement uses TRBV9 and TRBJ2-7; D is possibly TRBD1 or TRBD2 (5 bases each). The V gene lost 4 bases and the J gene lost 0 bases, with 11 bases spanning the gap. Germline CDR1 reads SGDLS; CDR2 reads YYNGEE. The CDR3 loop spans 14 amino acids. The DNA for the CDR3 is TGTGCCAGCAGCAAGGGACGGCTCTCCTACGAGCAGTACTTC. This translates into CASSKGRLSYEQYF.

There are a few counts of this clonotype. The chain has TRBV19 and TRBJ2-7, with TRBD2 matching 9 bases. The germline V gene has CDR1 LNHDA and CDR2 SQIVND (reference sequence). This CDR3 comprises 15 residues. V gave up 6 bases and J gave up 0 bases; unmatched junction bases: 6. The CDR3 bases are TGTGCCAGTAGGGCTTGGCGGGAGGGCTCCTACGAGCAGTACTTC. Translated: CASRAWREGSYEQYF. The full variable domain, in which reference TRBV19 and TRBJ2-7 provide the parts outside the CDR3, is DGGITQSPKYLFRKEGQNVTLSCEQNLNHDAMYWYRQDPGQGLRLIYYSQIVNDFQKGDIAEGYSVSREKKESFPLTVTSAQKNPTAFYLCASRAWREGSYEQYFGPGTRLTVT.

Many counts were recorded for this clonotype. In DNA form, the CDR3 reads TGTGCCAGCAGTGAAGCGGAGTCCGCCGGTCTGTCCAAAAACATTCAGTACTTC. It encodes CASSEAESAGLSKNIQYF. The rearrangement uses TRBV6-1 and TRBJ2-4; D is ambiguous. The CDR3 covers 18 residues. The germline V and J ends were trimmed by 0 bases and 2 bases, with 17 bases remaining between them. CDR1 is MNHNS, CDR2 SASEGT, per germline.

This clonotype was detected ten times or more. J is TRBJ2-5 and V is TRBV10-2, with 7 bases lining up with TRBD1. V lost 6 bases, J lost 4 bases, and 8 bases stayed unmatched. The CDR3 extends over 14 amino acids. The germline V gene encodes CDR1 WSHSY and CDR2 SAAADI. CDR3 residues: CASSGTATAETQYF. CDR3 coding DNA: TGCGCCAGCAGCGGGACAGCAACGGCAGAGACCCAGTACTTC.